This T cell receptor (beta chain) was sequenced in a study of CD8+ T cells in alopecia areata. Note on this clone: Its cognate antigen is unknown.

Following extraction, RNA underwent reverse transcription to cDNA, which served as the sequencing template. Generated by immunoSEQ multiplex PCR, the TCRdb table keeps only in-frame clones and is missing some. The sample has roughly 120,000 clones, roughly 50% seen once; the top ten hold 12%. This CDR3 comprises 16 residues. Trimming removed 6 bases from V and 0 bases from J, with 12 bases in between. Germline V gene data show CDR1 as SNHLY and CDR2 as FYNNEI. Treatment noted: oral pan-JAK inhibitor, 5-10 mg twice daily. Regarding the study as a whole: Tofacitinib delivered significant drops in scalp clonality and in expanded CD8+ clones among the top 100.

The sample in question was CD8+ T cells sorted from blood, obtained at week 24, from a patient treated with tofacitinib. The chain combines TRBV2 with TRBJ2-6; possible D gene TRBD2, 5 bases. The sequence was obtained from a human donor with alopecia areata. The CDR3 loop is CASRALRGSGANVLTF. CDR3 nucleotide sequence: TGTGCCAGCAGAGCTCTACGGGGCTCTGGGGCCAACGTCCTGACTTTC.